Following are 4 T cell receptor beta chains from one sample sequenced in a study of cytomegalovirus exposure and HLA in healthy donors (dated by TCRdb to 2015 to 2018). The method behind the library was the immunoSEQ multiplex PCR assay. For the multiplex PCR, a mixture combining 60 forward primers for TCR Vbeta segments and 13 reverse primers for TCR Jbeta segments was used. TCRdb re-hosts the immuneACCESS table, in-frame sequences only. Its copies lack some clones; in the studies checked, an unresolved V gene accounts for under half of them, and the cause for the rest is not known. This sample gives about 210,000 clones in total; about four fifths of them show up just once. In total, the top ten clones hold nearly 0.4% of the sample. The sample comprised PBMCs. These receptors originate from a male donor in good health and CMV-seropositive.

This chain joins TRBV7-7 and TRBJ2-1; tentative D call: TRBD2 (5 bases). CDR1 is SSHAT, CDR2 FNYEAQ, per germline (reference sequence). The CDR3 is 16 residues long. The V end lost 0 bases, the J end lost 1 base, and 10 bases lay between the germline ends. The CDR3 protein is CASSLAPSSSYNEQFF. In nucleotides, the CDR3 is TGTGCCAGCAGCTTAGCTCCTAGCAGTTCCTACAATGAGCAGTTCTTC.

CDR3 in amino acids: CSGGTVTYNEQFF. CDR3 nucleotide sequence: TGCAGCGGGGGGACAGTTACTTACAATGAGCAGTTCTTC. V is TRBV29-1 and J is TRBJ2-1; 7 bases agree with TRBD1. The germline CDR1 and CDR2 sequences are SQVTM and ANQGSEA. The CDR3 runs to 13 residues. Unmatched junction bases numbered 7, after V lost 7 bases and J lost 4 bases.

In its sample, this clone was seen once. The CDR3, as DNA: TGTGCCAGCAGCCCTAGGACTAGCCACAACACCGGGGAGCTGTTTTTT. It translates to CASSPRTSHNTGELFF. The rearrangement uses TRBV7-2 and TRBJ2-2, with 8 bases aligning to TRBD2. The germline V gene has CDR1 SGHTA and CDR2 FQGNSA. V was pared by 5 bases and J by 2 bases, with 7 bases of the junction left unmatched. The CDR3 has 16 residues.

The V call is TRBV18, the J call TRBJ2-2; a weak D match, TRBD2 (6 bases). This CDR3 contains 17 residues. Germline V gene sequence: CDR1 KGHSH, CDR2 LQKENI. Trimming took 3 bases from V and 0 from J, leaving 14 bases between them. The CDR3 sequence is CASSPLLADANTGELFF. CDR3 DNA: TGTGCCAGCTCACCGCTCTTAGCGGACGCGAACACCGGGGAGCTGTTTTTT.